This TCR beta chain is drawn from a study of blood T cell repertoires in COVID-19. Study background: Researchers got acute and convalescent COVID-19 samples from the United States, Italy and Spain. T cells, B-cell-depleted T cells, or PBMCs provided the cDNA or gDNA that served as material.

Original analysis: The assay estimated nucleated cells by amplifying reference gene primers. Produced via immunoSEQ multiplex PCR; TCRdb's table is partial and in-frame only. That table furnishes V, J and clone size, whereas the DNA furnished D and trimming. The repertoire holds approximately 200,000 clones, with 70% to 90% as singletons. The J segment lost 4 bases and the V segment lost 2 bases, leaving 4 bases of the junction unmatched. Germline CDR1 is MDHEN and CDR2 is SYDVKM. The CDR3 runs to 14 residues. The receptor's source is a man aged 25 to 45 with acute or convalescent COVID-19. Specimen: peripheral blood. This chain joins TRBV28 and TRBJ1-2; 7 bases are shared with TRBD1. The CDR3 bases are TGTGCCAGCAGTTTACCCAGGGGGGCCTATGGCTACACCTTC. Translated, it gives CASSLPRGAYGYTF.